A selection of T cell receptor beta chains follows, all from one sample in a study of blood T cell repertoires in COVID-19. Only in-frame clones appear in the TCRdb table, and some are missing; sequencing was by immunoSEQ multiplex PCR. The table lists under 250,000 clones, roughly 83% of them singletons. Sequencing was carried out using peripheral blood. Receptors were obtained from a woman aged 70-85 years with active or convalescent COVID-19. Both conserved end residues are part of each CDR3. A row's size may be missing; if present it is once, few, many or a size class.

v_call	j_call	clone_size	cdr3_length	cdr3_aa
TRBV11-2	TRBJ2-7	once	14	CASSLQGVSYEQYF
TRBV6-5	TRBJ2-7	-	16	CASSYLGLTGVDEQYF
TRBV7-9	TRBJ2-4	-	12	CASSRGSSIQYF
TRBV4-1	TRBJ1-6	-	15	CASSQADRDNSPLHF
TRBV6-2/TRBV6-3	TRBJ2-3	-	17	CASSYPPWRTPTDTQYF
TRBV11-3	TRBJ2-7	-	15	CASSLRTGPTYEQYF
TRBV6-6	TRBJ2-1	once	15	CASSGQGIPYNEQFF
TRBV5-4	TRBJ1-2	-	12	CASSLEGDGYTF
TRBV7-9	TRBJ2-2	few	15	CASSLVGGRIGELFF
TRBV10-3	TRBJ1-4	-	14	CAISLQGEAEKLFF
TRBV3-1/TRBV3-2	TRBJ1-2	-	13	CASSQAGYYGYTF